This is a list of T cell receptor beta chains from one sample in a study of OX40 agonist ivuxolimab in advanced cancers. Profiled with immunoSEQ multiplex PCR; TCRdb holds only in-frame clones, not every one. The table records 63,000 or so clones, approximately 84% of them present only once. This specimen was CD4+ or CD8+ T cells sorted from blood, taken in a trial of the OX40 agonist ivuxolimab. These receptors were taken from an adult with an advanced solid tumor such as melanoma, head and neck, liver or kidney cancer. The CDR3 runs from the conserved cysteine through the conserved F or W. Fields, in order: V gene, D gene, J gene, clone size, CDR3 protein, CDR3 DNA. The D gene is left open where the match is weak. Clone size is given for some rows only: seen once, a few or many times, or a class if the clone is expanded.

TRBV9	TRBD1	TRBJ2-1	-	CASSVGTGRNEQFF	TGTGCCAGCAGCGTAGGGACAGGGAGAAATGAGCAGTTCTTC
TRBV19	-	TRBJ2-1	-	CASSSPYNYEQFF	TGTGCCAGTTCTAGTCCCTACAATTATGAGCAGTTCTTC
TRBV11-3	TRBD1	TRBJ2-7	-	CASSLGTGVLSEQYF	TGTGCCAGCAGCTTAGGGACAGGGGTTCTCAGCGAGCAGTACTTC
TRBV5-1	-	TRBJ1-1	-	CASSLEMNTEAFF	TGCGCCAGCAGCTTGGAAATGAACACTGAAGCTTTCTTT
TRBV20-1	-	TRBJ1-1	few	CSARANTEAFF	TGCAGTGCTAGAGCGAACACTGAAGCTTTCTTT
TRBV28	TRBD1	TRBJ2-7	-	CASSYITGTGAHEQYF	TGTGCCAGCAGCTATATTACCGGGACAGGGGCCCACGAGCAGTACTTC
TRBV11-2	-	TRBJ2-5	-	CASSLVQETQYF	TGTGCCAGCAGCTTAGTCCAAGAGACCCAGTACTTC
TRBV5-4	-	TRBJ1-1	-	CASSMGTEAFF	TGTGCCAGCAGCATGGGCACTGAAGCTTTCTTT
TRBV19	-	TRBJ2-7	-	CASRIGPHGSYEQYF	TGTGCCAGTAGGATCGGGCCTCACGGCTCCTACGAGCAGTACTTC
TRBV11-3	-	TRBJ1-4	-	CASSNSWGTNEKLFF	TGTGCCAGCAGCAATTCGTGGGGAACTAATGAAAAACTGTTTTTT
TRBV6-6	-	TRBJ1-5	-	CASSPQGRSGPQHF	TGTGCCAGCAGCCCCCAGGGAAGGAGTGGGCCCCAGCATTTT
TRBV18	TRBD1	TRBJ2-5	once	CASSPSGGEGETQYF	TGTGCCAGCTCACCCTCAGGGGGCGAAGGAGAGACCCAGTACTTC
TRBV29-1	TRBD1	TRBJ1-2	-	CSVIWGLGAGQEINYGYTF	TGCAGCGTTATTTGGGGCTTAGGGGCCGGACAGGAGATTAACTATGGCTACACCTTC
TRBV6-5	TRBD2	TRBJ2-7	-	CASSYSRGGSYEQYF	TGTGCCAGCAGTTACTCGCGGGGGGGCAGCTACGAGCAGTACTTC
TRBV7-2	TRBD2	TRBJ2-7	-	CASSSPRTSGRYEQYF	TGTGCCAGCAGCTCCCCGAGGACTAGCGGGAGGTACGAGCAGTACTTC
TRBV30	-	TRBJ1-5	-	CAWSPPYGAGNSNQPQHF	TGTGCCTGGAGTCCCCCCTACGGGGCAGGGAATAGCAATCAGCCCCAGCATTTT
TRBV4-2	-	TRBJ1-1	-	CASSQEGPLQEAFF	TGTGCCAGCAGCCAAGAGGGTCCGCTCCAGGAAGCTTTCTTT
TRBV5-1	-	TRBJ2-3	-	CASSFTASTQYF	TGCGCCAGCAGCTTTACGGCCTCTACGCAGTATTTT
TRBV27	-	TRBJ2-3	-	CASSLKGATDTQYF	TGTGCCAGCAGTTTAAAAGGGGCCACAGATACGCAGTATTTT
TRBV4-1	-	TRBJ1-6	once	CASSPEPRGESSYNSPLHF	TGCGCCAGCAGCCCCGAACCCAGGGGAGAGAGCTCCTATAATTCACCCCTCCACTTT
TRBV7-2	-	TRBJ2-3	few	CASSTTRGTDTQYF	TGTGCCAGCAGCACCACACGGGGCACAGATACGCAGTATTTT
TRBV5-1	-	TRBJ1-1	-	CASSLGRGTEAFF	TGCGCCAGCAGCTTGGGCCGGGGCACTGAAGCTTTCTTT
TRBV7-2	-	TRBJ2-7	-	CASSLVGSQGGEQYF	TGTGCCAGCAGCTTAGTCGGTTCGCAGGGTGGCGAGCAGTACTTC
TRBV15	TRBD2	TRBJ2-1	-	CATSRDLGGGAKNEQFF	TGTGCCACCAGCAGAGATCTTGGCGGGGGGGCCAAGAATGAGCAGTTCTTC
TRBV28	TRBD1	TRBJ1-5	-	CASSRPTGVWQPQHF	TGTGCCAGCAGTCGACCGACAGGGGTTTGGCAGCCCCAGCATTTT
TRBV19	TRBD1	TRBJ2-7	-	CASTPGQGRAYEQYF	TGTGCCAGTACCCCGGGACAGGGGCGCGCCTACGAGCAGTACTTC
TRBV6-6	TRBD1	TRBJ2-1	-	CASSSRTGVNEQFF	TGTGCCAGCAGTTCGAGGACAGGGGTCAATGAGCAGTTCTTC
TRBV12-5	-	TRBJ2-5	-	CASGWGDRGTQYF	TGTGCTAGTGGCTGGGGGGACAGAGGGACCCAGTACTTC
TRBV11-2	-	TRBJ2-2	once	CASSLFGVNTGELFF	TGTGCCAGCAGCTTATTTGGAGTTAACACCGGGGAGCTGTTTTTT
TRBV7-2	-	TRBJ2-1	many	CASSLDPAAYNEQFF	TGTGCCAGCAGTTTGGACCCCGCGGCCTACAATGAGCAGTTCTTC
TRBV29-1	TRBD1	TRBJ1-2	-	CSVKTGAGGYTF	TGCAGCGTAAAGACAGGGGCTGGGGGCTACACCTTC
TRBV28	-	TRBJ2-7	once	CASSQEDSGLYEQYF	TGTGCCAGCAGTCAAGAGGACAGCGGACTCTACGAGCAGTACTTC
TRBV28	-	TRBJ2-6	few	CASALSGGGGANVLTF	TGTGCCAGCGCTTTATCGGGGGGCGGTGGGGCCAACGTCCTGACTTTC
TRBV27	TRBD1	TRBJ2-3	-	CASSQGAEDTQYF	TGTGCCAGCAGCCAGGGGGCGGAGGATACGCAGTATTTT
TRBV7-2	-	TRBJ1-2	-	CASSLSGNPHGYTF	TGTGCCAGCAGCTTAAGCGGCAACCCCCATGGCTACACCTTC
TRBV5-1	-	TRBJ1-5	-	CASSQQGSYSNQPQHF	TGCGCCAGCAGTCAGCAGGGTTCCTATAGCAATCAGCCCCAGCATTTT
TRBV30	TRBD1	TRBJ2-7	-	CAWRGQGATYEQYF	TGTGCCTGGAGGGGACAGGGGGCCACCTACGAGCAGTACTTC
TRBV18	-	TRBJ2-1	-	CASSPLAWDEQFF	TGTGCCAGCTCACCACTAGCGTGGGATGAGCAGTTCTTC
TRBV10-3	-	TRBJ1-4	-	CATYDATSGGEKLFF	TGTGCCACCTACGACGCTACATCTGGGGGTGAAAAACTGTTTTTT
TRBV7-9	TRBD1	TRBJ2-2	-	CASSSAWGQGGNTGELFF	TGTGCCAGCAGCTCCGCCTGGGGACAGGGTGGTAACACCGGGGAGCTGTTTTTT
TRBV5-1	-	TRBJ2-1	-	CASNDGNSYNEQFF	TGCGCCAGCAACGACGGTAACTCCTACAATGAGCAGTTCTTC
TRBV14	-	TRBJ1-2	few	CASSQVKDGGYTF	TGTGCCAGCAGCCAAGTTAAGGATGGAGGCTACACCTTC
TRBV4-2	-	TRBJ1-2	-	CASSHQEGQGGYTF	TGTGCCAGCAGCCATCAGGAGGGGCAGGGGGGCTACACCTTC
TRBV19	TRBD1	TRBJ1-2	-	CASSPGTGYGYTF	TGTGCCAGTAGCCCCGGGACAGGGTATGGCTACACCTTC
TRBV5-1	TRBD1	TRBJ2-2	-	CASSVTTGNAGELFF	TGCGCCAGCAGCGTTACGACAGGGAACGCCGGGGAGCTGTTTTTT
TRBV19	-	TRBJ2-1	-	CASSKQGLSTYNEQFF	TGTGCCAGTAGTAAACAGGGACTTTCCACATACAATGAGCAGTTCTTC
TRBV7-2	TRBD1	TRBJ1-2	-	CASSPGGQGVSSGYTF	TGTGCCAGCAGCCCAGGAGGACAGGGGGTTTCTAGTGGCTACACCTTC
TRBV11-3	TRBD1	TRBJ1-6	-	CASSPRDRRSSPLHF	TGTGCCAGCAGCCCCCGGGACAGGAGGAGTTCACCCCTCCACTTT
TRBV30	-	TRBJ2-7	-	CAWSVWAASYEQYF	TGTGCCTGGAGTGTATGGGCGGCCTCCTACGAGCAGTACTTC
TRBV7-2	-	TRBJ2-1	-	CASSLQVYNEQFF	TGTGCCAGCAGCTTACAGGTCTACAATGAGCAGTTCTTC
TRBV4-2	-	TRBJ2-7	once	CASSPRVSSYEQYF	TGTGCCAGCAGCCCCAGGGTTAGCTCCTACGAGCAGTACTTC
TRBV4-3	-	TRBJ2-2	-	CASSQESQTGELFF	TGCGCCAGCAGCCAAGAAAGTCAGACCGGGGAGCTGTTTTTT
TRBV7-9	TRBD2	TRBJ2-7	-	CASSPRLAGAWGEQYF	TGTGCCAGCAGCCCAAGACTAGCGGGAGCCTGGGGCGAGCAGTACTTC
TRBV27	TRBD1	TRBJ1-1	-	CASSPGQANTEAFF	TGTGCCAGCAGCCCAGGACAGGCGAACACTGAAGCTTTCTTT